Presented here are 5 T cell receptor beta chains from one specimen sequenced in a study of CD8+ T cells in alopecia areata. Following RNA extraction, reverse transcription yielded cDNA that acted as the sequencing template. Profiling relied on immunoSEQ multiplex PCR, and the TCRdb table lists in-frame clones only, not all of them. Seen here are 140,000 to 150,000 clones, around 50% observed once, and the top ten hold roughly 6.8%. The sequencing input was CD4+ T cells sorted from blood. The receptors here all came from a human donor with alopecia areata.

V gene TRBV28 combines with J gene TRBJ1-5; D is ambiguous. Germline lookup yields CDR1 MDHEN and CDR2 SYDVKM. V was cut by 2 bases and J by 3 bases, with 8 bases left in between. This CDR3 region has 14 residues. The CDR3 spells CASSLAPDNQPQHF. Here the CDR3 DNA reads TGTGCCAGCAGTTTAGCTCCAGACAATCAGCCCCAGCATTTT.

The sample holds a few counts of this clone. The V and J genes are TRBV9 and TRBJ2-7, with 13 nucleotides matching TRBD2. Trimming took 4 bases from V and 1 from J; bases not matched to a gene: 8. Per germline, CDR1 SGDLS and CDR2 YYNGEE. The CDR3 length is 17 residues. DNA for the CDR3: TGTGCCAGCAGCTCACGTCCGGGACTAGCGGGATCCTACGAGCAGTACTTC. Protein product: CASSSRPGLAGSYEQYF.

This clone was detected only once. The chain uses TRBV11-2 and TRBJ2-7, with 9 bases that match TRBD2. The germline gives CDR1 SGHAT, CDR2 FQNNGV. The V gene end was trimmed by 1 base and the J gene end by 2 bases; junction bases not matched to a gene: 9. The CDR3 spans 17 residues. DNA for the CDR3: TGTGCCAGCAGCTTAGCGGTGGCTAGCGGGGCAGCCTACGAGCAGTACTTC. This encodes CASSLAVASGAAYEQYF.

This clone was detected once. The chain uses TRBV5-1 and TRBJ2-7, with D hard to call. The CDR3 consists of 16 residues. V lost 1 base and J lost 0, with 14 bases in between. CDR1 and CDR2 from the germline V gene are SGHRS and YFSETQ. The CDR3 region is CASSLWSSVDSYEQYF. CDR3 DNA sequence: TGCGCCAGCAGCTTGTGGTCCAGCGTTGACTCCTACGAGCAGTACTTC.

This clone came up a few times. V is TRBV19 and J is TRBJ2-7, with a weak D call TRBD1 (6 bases). The V end lost 6 bases, the J end lost 5 bases, and 20 bases lay between the germline ends. The CDR3 contains 15 residues. Germline V gene sequence: CDR1 LNHDA, CDR2 SQIVND (reference sequence). The CDR3 region has the DNA TGTGCCAGTAGGTTTGGGGGCATTACGAGTAACGAGCAGTACTTC. Translating gives CASRFGGITSNEQYF.